This TCR beta chain emerged from a study of Graves' ophthalmopathy and Graves' hyperthyroidism. This clonotype occurred a few times. Germline lookup yields CDR1 SGHAT and CDR2 FQNNGV. V lost 5 bases and J 3 bases, leaving 10 bases between the germline ends. CDR3 length equals 14 residues. Stable hyperthyroidism was defined by absence of ophthalmopathy within 18 months of follow-up. Hyperthyroidism was new, under 2 months, in patients aged 18 to 65. Each diagnosis was determined on the basis of clinical symptoms, serum thyroxine, TRAb, thyroid ultrasound and orbital computed tomography. The authors isolated PBMCs from about 10 ml of fresh peripheral blood. RNA served as the template for amplifying TCR beta CDR3 regions. Second-round multiplex PCR came after a first-round RT-PCR that employed HTBI primers. TCRdb re-called the multiplex PCR reads through MiXCR, storing one row per CDR3 protein. The sample has hundreds of thousands of distinct CDR3 sequences, approximately 22% seen once.

The chain employs TRBV11-2 and TRBJ2-2, with D unclear. The sequenced material came from peripheral blood. This clonotype was obtained from a woman aged 18-30 years with stable Graves' hyperthyroidism. Some clones in this sample may be carry-over from other donors' samples. The CDR3 loop is CASSLSRHTGELFF. CDR3 DNA sequence: TGTGCCAGCAGCCTAAGTCGGCACACCGGGGAGCTGTTTTTT.